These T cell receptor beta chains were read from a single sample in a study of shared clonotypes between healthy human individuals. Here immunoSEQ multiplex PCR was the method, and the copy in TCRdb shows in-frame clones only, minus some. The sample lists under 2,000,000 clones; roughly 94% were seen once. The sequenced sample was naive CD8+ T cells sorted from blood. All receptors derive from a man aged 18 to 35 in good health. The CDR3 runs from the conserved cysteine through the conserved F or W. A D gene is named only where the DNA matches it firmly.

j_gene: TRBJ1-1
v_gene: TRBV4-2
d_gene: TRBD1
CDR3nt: TGTGCCAGCAGCCGAGGATCGGAGGGGGCGGGCACTGAAGCTTTCTTT
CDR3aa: CASSRGSEGAGTEAFF

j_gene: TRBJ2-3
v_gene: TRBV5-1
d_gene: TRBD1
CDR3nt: TGCGCCAGTCATCCGGGACAGGGTTATGATCTCTACTTTACCCAAAGCACAGATACGCAGTATTTT
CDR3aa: CASHPGQGYDLYFTQSTDTQYF

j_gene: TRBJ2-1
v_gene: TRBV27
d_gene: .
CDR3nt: TGTGCCAGCAGTTTCGGTAGTGGGGTGCCCTACAATGAGCAGTTCTTC
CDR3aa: CASSFGSGVPYNEQFF

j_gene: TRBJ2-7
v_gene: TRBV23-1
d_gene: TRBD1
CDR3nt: TGCGCCAGCAGTCAATATCAGACAGGGCTCTACGAGCAGTACTTC
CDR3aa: CASSQYQTGLYEQYF

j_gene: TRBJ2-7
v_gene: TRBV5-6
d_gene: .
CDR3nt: TGTGCCAGCAGCTTTAGTGGGGAAACCTCCTACGAGCAGTACTTC
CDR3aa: CASSFSGETSYEQYF

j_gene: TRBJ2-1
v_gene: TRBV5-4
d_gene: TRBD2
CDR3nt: TGTGCCAGCAGGGACACTAGCGGGACCTACAATGAGCAGTTCTTC
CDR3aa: CASRDTSGTYNEQFF

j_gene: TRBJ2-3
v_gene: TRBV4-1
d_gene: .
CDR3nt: TGCGCCAGCAGCCAAGCGGCGAGGGTGGATACGCAGTATTTT
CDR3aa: CASSQAARVDTQYF

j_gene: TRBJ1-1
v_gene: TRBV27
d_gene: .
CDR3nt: TGTGCCAGCAGTTCCGGGGGTAACACTGAAGCTTTCTTT
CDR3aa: CASSSGGNTEAFF

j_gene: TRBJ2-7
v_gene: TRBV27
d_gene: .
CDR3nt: TGTGCCAGCAGAATAGGGGGCACAGCGGGAGAATACGAGCAGTACTTC
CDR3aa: CASRIGGTAGEYEQYF

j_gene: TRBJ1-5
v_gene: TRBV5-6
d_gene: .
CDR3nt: TGTGCCAGCAGCGCCTCAGGGGACACATATAGCAATCAGCCCCAGCATTTT
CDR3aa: CASSASGDTYSNQPQHF

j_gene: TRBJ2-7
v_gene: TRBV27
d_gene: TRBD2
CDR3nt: TGTGCCAGCAGTTTATTAGCTAGCGGGGTTTTCGAGCAGTACTTC
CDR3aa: CASSLLASGVFEQYF

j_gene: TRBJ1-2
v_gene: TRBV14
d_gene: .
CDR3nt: TGTGCCAGCAGCCAAGAGAGATTGTATGGCTACACCTTC
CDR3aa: CASSQERLYGYTF

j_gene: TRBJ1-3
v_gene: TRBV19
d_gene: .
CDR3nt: TGTGCCAGTACCGCAGGGGAAGGAAACACCATATATTTT
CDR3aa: CASTAGEGNTIYF

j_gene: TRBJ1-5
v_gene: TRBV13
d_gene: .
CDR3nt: TGTGCCAGCAGTGACGGACTAGGGCAGCCCCAGCATTTT
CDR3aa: CASSDGLGQPQHF